A selection of T cell receptor beta chains follows, all from one sample in a study of technical replicates of blood from several donors. Produced via immunoSEQ multiplex PCR; TCRdb's table is partial and in-frame only. The sample holds approximately 73,000 clones, approximately 92% seen once. The sample was T cells isolated from PBMCs. The receptors were gathered from a human donor in good health. Each CDR3 is given with its conserved first and last residue. The D gene is left open where the match is weak. Expanded clones are given a class, and other clones once, few, many or no size at all.

size	J	D	V	DNA	CDR3
NA	TRBJ2-5	TRBD2	TRBV19	TGTGCCAGTAGTCCCGGACTAGCGGGAAAAGAGACCCAGTACTTC	CASSPGLAGKETQYF
NA	TRBJ2-7	NA	TRBV5-6	TGTGCCAGCAGCCCTCCGGGACACTTCTACGAGCAGTACTTC	CASSPPGHFYEQYF
NA	TRBJ2-1	NA	TRBV5-1	TGCGCCAGCAGCTTGGTCTTCTCCTCCTACAATGAGCAGTTCTTC	CASSLVFSSYNEQFF
NA	TRBJ2-1	TRBD1	TRBV11-2	TGTGCCAGCAGCCCCCGGGACAGCTACAATGAGCAGTTCTTC	CASSPRDSYNEQFF
NA	TRBJ2-6	NA	TRBV11-1	TGTGCCAGCAGCACCCAGGGCGGATCCTCTGGGGCCAACGTCCTGACTTTC	CASSTQGGSSGANVLTF
NA	TRBJ2-1	NA	TRBV27	TGTGCCAGCAGTTGGGACTTCACATCGTACAATGAGCAGTTCTTC	CASSWDFTSYNEQFF
once	TRBJ2-7	TRBD2	TRBV11-2	TGTGCCAGCAGCCCCGCTCCGAGCGGGACCCCCTACGAGCAGTACTTC	CASSPAPSGTPYEQYF
NA	TRBJ2-3	TRBD2	TRBV9	TGTGCCAGCAGCGTAGTAGCGGGAGATATCACAGATACGCAGTATTTT	CASSVVAGDITDTQYF
NA	TRBJ1-2	NA	TRBV7-8	TGTGCCAGCAGCTTAGGGACAGCCTCTAACTATGGCTACACCTTC	CASSLGTASNYGYTF
NA	TRBJ1-2	NA	TRBV11-2	TGTGCCAGCAGCTTAACAAGGGAGTATGGCTACACCTTC	CASSLTREYGYTF
NA	TRBJ2-7	TRBD1	TRBV6-6	TGTGCCAGCAACCAAGGACAGGGGGCCTACGAGCAGTACTTC	CASNQGQGAYEQYF
NA	TRBJ1-1	NA	TRBV4-2	TGTGCCAGCAGCCACCCCATAATACAGAGTATCAACACTGAAGCTTTCTTT	CASSHPIIQSINTEAFF
NA	TRBJ2-5	TRBD1	TRBV5-1	TGCGCCAGCAGTCTACCGGGACAGGGGAAGGAGACCCAGTACTTC	CASSLPGQGKETQYF
once	TRBJ2-3	NA	TRBV30	TGTGCCTGGAGTGTACAGGGCACAGATACGCAGTATTTT	CAWSVQGTDTQYF